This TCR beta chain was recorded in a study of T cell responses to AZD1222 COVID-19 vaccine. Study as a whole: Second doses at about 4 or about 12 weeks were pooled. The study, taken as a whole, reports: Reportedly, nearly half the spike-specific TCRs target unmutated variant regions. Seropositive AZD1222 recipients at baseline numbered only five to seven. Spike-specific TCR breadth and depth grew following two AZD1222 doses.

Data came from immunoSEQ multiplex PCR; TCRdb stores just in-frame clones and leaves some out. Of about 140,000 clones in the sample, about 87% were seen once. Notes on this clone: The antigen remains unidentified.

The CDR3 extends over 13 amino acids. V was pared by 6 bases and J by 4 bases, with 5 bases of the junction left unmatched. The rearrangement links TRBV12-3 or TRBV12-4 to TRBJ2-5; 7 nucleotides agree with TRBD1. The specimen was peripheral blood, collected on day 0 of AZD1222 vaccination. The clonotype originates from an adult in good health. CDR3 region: CASRGTGVETQYF. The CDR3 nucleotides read TGTGCCAGCAGAGGAACAGGGGTAGAGACCCAGTACTTC.